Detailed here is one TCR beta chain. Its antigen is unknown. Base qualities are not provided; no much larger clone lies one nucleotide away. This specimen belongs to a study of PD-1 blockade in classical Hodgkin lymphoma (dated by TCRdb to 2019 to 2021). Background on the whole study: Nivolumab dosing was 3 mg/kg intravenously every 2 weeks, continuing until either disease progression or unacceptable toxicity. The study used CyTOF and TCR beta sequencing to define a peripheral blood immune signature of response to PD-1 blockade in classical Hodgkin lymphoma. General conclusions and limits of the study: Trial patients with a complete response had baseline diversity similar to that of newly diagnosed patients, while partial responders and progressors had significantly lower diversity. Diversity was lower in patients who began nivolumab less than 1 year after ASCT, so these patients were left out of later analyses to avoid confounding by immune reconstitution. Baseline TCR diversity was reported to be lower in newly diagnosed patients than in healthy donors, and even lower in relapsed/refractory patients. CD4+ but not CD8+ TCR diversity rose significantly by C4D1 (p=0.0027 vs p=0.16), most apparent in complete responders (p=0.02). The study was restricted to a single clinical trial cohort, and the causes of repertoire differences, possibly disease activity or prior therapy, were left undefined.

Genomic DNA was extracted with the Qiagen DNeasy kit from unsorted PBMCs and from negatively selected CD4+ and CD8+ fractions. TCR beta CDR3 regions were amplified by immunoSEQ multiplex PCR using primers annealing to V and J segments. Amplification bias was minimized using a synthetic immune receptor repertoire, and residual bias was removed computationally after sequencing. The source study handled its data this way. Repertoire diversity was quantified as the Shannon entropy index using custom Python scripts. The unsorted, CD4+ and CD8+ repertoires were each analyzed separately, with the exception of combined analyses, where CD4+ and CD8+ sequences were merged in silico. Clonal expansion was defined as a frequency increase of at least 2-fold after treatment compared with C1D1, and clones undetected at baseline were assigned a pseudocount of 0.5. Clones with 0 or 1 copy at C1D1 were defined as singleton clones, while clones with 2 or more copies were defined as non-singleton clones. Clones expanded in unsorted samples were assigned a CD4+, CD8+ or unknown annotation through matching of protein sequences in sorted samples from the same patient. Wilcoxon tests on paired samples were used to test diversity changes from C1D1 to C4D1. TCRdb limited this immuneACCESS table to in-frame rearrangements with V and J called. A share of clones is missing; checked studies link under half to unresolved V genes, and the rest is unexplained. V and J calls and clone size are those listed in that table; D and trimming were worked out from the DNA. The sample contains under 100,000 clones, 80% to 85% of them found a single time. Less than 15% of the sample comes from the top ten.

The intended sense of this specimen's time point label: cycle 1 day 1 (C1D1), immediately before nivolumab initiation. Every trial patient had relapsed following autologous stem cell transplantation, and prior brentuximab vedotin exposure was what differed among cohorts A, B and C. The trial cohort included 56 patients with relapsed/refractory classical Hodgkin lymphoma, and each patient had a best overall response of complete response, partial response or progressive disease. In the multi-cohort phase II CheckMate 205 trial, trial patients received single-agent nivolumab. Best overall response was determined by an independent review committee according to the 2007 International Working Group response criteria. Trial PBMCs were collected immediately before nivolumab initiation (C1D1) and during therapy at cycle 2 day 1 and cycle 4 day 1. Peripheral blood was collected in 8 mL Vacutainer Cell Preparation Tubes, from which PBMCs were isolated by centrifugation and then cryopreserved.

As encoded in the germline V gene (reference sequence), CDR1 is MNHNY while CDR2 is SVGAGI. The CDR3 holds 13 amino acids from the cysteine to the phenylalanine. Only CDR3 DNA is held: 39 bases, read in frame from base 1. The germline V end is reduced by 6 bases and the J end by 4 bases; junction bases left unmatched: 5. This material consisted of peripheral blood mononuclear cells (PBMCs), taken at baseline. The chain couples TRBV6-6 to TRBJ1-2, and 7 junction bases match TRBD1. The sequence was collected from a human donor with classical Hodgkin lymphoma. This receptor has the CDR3 CASRSGQFYGYTF. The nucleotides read TGTGCCAGCAGATCGGGACAGTTCTATGGCTACACCTTC.